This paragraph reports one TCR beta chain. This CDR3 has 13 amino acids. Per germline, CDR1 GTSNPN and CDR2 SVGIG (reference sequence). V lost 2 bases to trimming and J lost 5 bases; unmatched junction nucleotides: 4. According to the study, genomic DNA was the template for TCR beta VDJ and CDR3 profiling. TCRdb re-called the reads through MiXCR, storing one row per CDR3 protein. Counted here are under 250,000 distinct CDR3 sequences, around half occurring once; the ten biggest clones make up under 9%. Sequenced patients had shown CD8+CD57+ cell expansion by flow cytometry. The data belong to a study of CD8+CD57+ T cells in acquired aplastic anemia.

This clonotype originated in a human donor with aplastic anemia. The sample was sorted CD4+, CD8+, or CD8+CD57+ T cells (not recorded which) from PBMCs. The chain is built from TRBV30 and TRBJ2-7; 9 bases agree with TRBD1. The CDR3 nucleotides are TGTGCCTGGAGTCCGGGACAGGGAAACGAGCAGTACTTC. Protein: CAWSPGQGNEQYF.